These 27 T cell receptor beta chains originate from one sample sequenced in a study of T-cell memory formation after mild COVID-19. TCRdb recomputed calls from the 5' RACE reads with MiXCR, one row per CDR3 protein. The data contain 180,000 or so distinct CDR3 sequences, roughly 11% of them singletons. Sequencing was carried out using PBMCs or a T cell subset sorted from them (not recorded which). All receptors derive from a man younger than 35 who had mild COVID-19 (a few samples of this study predate the infection). Cell type and time point are not known.

The chain joins TRBV7-2 to TRBJ1-5, with 8 bases matching TRBD1. J lost 5 bases, V lost 6 bases, and 6 bases had no gene match. CDR1 SGHTA and CDR2 FQGNSA come from the germline V gene. This CDR3 has 14 amino acids. This CDR3 is CASSQDRVDQPQHF. The CDR3 DNA reads as TGTGCCAGCAGTCAGGACAGGGTCGATCAGCCCCAGCATTTT.

The sample holds a few counts of this clonotype. The chain carries TRBV6-5 and TRBJ2-2; D possibly corresponds to TRBD2 (7 bases). Looked up from germline, CDR1 is MNHEY and CDR2 is SVGAGI. The length of the CDR3 is 15 residues. V lost 7 bases and J lost 6, with 18 bases in between. DNA for the CDR3: TGTGCCAGCACGTCAGGGGCGGGGGTCCCCGGGGAGCTGTTTTTT. Its translation is CASTSGAGVPGELFF.

This clonotype turned up a few times. This chain links TRBV19 with TRBJ2-5, with 10 bases matching TRBD2. The germline gives CDR1 LNHDA, CDR2 SQIVND (reference sequence). The CDR3 totals 15 residues. J gave up 2 bases and V 2 bases, and 2 bases lay outside the gene matches. The CDR3 DNA follows: TGTGCCAGTAGTATACTAGCGGGGGATCAAGAGACCCAGTACTTC. Its protein product is CASSILAGDQETQYF.

This chain connects TRBV7-9 to TRBJ1-1; D remains ambiguous. This CDR3 is built from 14 residues. The V gene lost 6 bases and the J gene lost 1 base, with 12 bases spanning the gap. The germline V gene encodes CDR1 SEHNR and CDR2 FQNEAQ (reference sequence). The CDR3 region has the DNA TGTGCCAGCAGAGTTGGATCGGCGAACACTGAAGCTTTCTTT. As protein: CASRVGSANTEAFF. Based on the CDR3 plus reference TRBV7-9 and TRBJ1-1, the full variable domain is DTGVSQNPRHKITKRGQNVTFRCDPISEHNRLYWYRQTLGQGPEFLTYFQNEAQLEKSRLLSDRFSAERPKGSFSTLEIQRTEQGDSAMYLCASRVGSANTEAFFGQGTRLTVV.

This clonotype was counted a few times. The rearrangement links TRBV7-2 to TRBJ2-2; D not certain. The CDR3 runs 14 residues. CDR1 and CDR2 from the germline V gene are SGHTA and FQGNSA. V shed 3 bases and J shed 5 bases, with 10 bases lying between them. The CDR3 here is CASSLTLTTGELFF. The CDR3 nucleotides read TGTGCCAGCAGCTTGACACTGACGACCGGGGAGCTGTTTTTT.

The genes are TRBV12-5 and TRBJ2-3, with D perhaps given as TRBD1 or TRBD2 (5 bases each). CDR1 and CDR2 from the germline V gene are LGHNT and FRNRAP. V dropped 5 bases and J dropped 10 bases, with 19 bases sitting between them. This CDR3 is built from 14 residues. In DNA, the CDR3 is TGTGCTAGTGGTCTAGGGACCGCGGCCGAGCCGCAGTATTTT. Its protein product is CASGLGTAAEPQYF.

This clonotype has ten or more counts. The junction and the germline gene differ at one end; a read error may be behind it. The V gene is TRBV5-1, the J gene TRBJ2-3; tentatively, D is TRBD1 (5 bases). The germline gives CDR1 SGHRS, CDR2 YFSETQ. The CDR3 length is 12 residues. The CDR3 spells CASSLDRDTQYF. The CDR3 bases are TGTGCCAGCAGCTTAGACAGAGATACGCAGTATTTT.

The sample holds a few counts of this clonotype. The chain carries TRBV5-1 and TRBJ1-1; D may be TRBD1 (5 bases). This CDR3 has 13 amino acids. Trimming took 9 bases from V and 9 from J, leaving 21 bases between them. CDR1 SGHRS and CDR2 YFSETQ come from the germline V gene. For the CDR3, the DNA is TGCGCCATCCGGGGACCGACTACCCCCCAAGCTTTCTTT. Encoded protein: CAIRGPTTPQAFF.

In this sample, this clonotype turned up many times. This chain connects TRBV6-5 to TRBJ2-5; maybe TRBD1 (5 bases). Germline assignment: CDR1 MNHEY and CDR2 SVGAGI. With 4 bases removed from V and 1 base from J, the gap between germline ends came to 13 bases. This CDR3 comprises 15 residues. This CDR3 is CASSFDRRVQETQYF. CDR3 DNA: TGTGCCAGCAGTTTCGACAGACGGGTCCAAGAGACCCAGTACTTC.

The chain couples TRBV29-1 to TRBJ1-1; no definite D call. Trimming removed 5 bases from V and 1 base from J, with 14 bases in between. The V gene's germline CDR1 is SQVTM and CDR2 ANQGSEA. This CDR3 has 14 residues. The CDR3 coding sequence is TGCAGCGTTTTTTCCTGGCTGAGGAACACTGAAGCTTTCTTT. The encoded protein is CSVFSWLRNTEAFF.

This clonotype was detected only a few times. CDR3 protein: CASSLSVETQYF. In nucleotides, the CDR3 is TGTGCCAGCAGTTTATCGGTAGAGACCCAGTACTTC. V usage is TRBV12-3 or TRBV12-4 and J usage is TRBJ2-5; D unresolved. The CDR3 is made up of 12 amino acids. V shed 2 bases and J shed 4 bases, with 5 bases lying between them.

At least ten counts were recorded for this clonotype. V and J are TRBV7-2 and TRBJ2-3, with 12 nucleotides matching TRBD2. Looked up from germline, CDR1 is SGHTA and CDR2 is FQGNSA. V trimming: 1 base; J trimming: 6 bases; junction bases outside the gene matches: 5. The CDR3 has 16 residues. CDR3 sequence (DNA): TGTGCCAGCAGCTTAGGAGGGACTAGCGGGTTTGATACGCAGTATTTT. Amino acid sequence: CASSLGGTSGFDTQYF.

The chain carries TRBV30 and TRBJ1-4; D unclear. Trimming took 3 bases from V and 4 from J, leaving 9 bases between them. Germline V gives CDR1 GTSNPN, CDR2 SVGIG (reference sequence). The CDR3 is 13 amino acids. In DNA, the CDR3 is TGTGCCTGGAGCCGGCCAGATAATGAAAAACTGTTTTTT. It encodes CAWSRPDNEKLFF.

In this sample, this clonotype turned up a few times. V gene TRBV7-3 combines with J gene TRBJ2-5, with D possibly being TRBD2 (5 bases). Trimming shortened V by 5 bases and J by 2 bases, and 12 bases separated the two germline ends. The germline V gene encodes CDR1 SGHTA and CDR2 FQGTGA. The CDR3 extends over 14 amino acids. The CDR3 DNA reads TGTGCCAGCAGCAAAGGAGGACTTCAAGAGACCCAGTACTTC. Amino acids: CASSKGGLQETQYF.

A few counts support this clonotype. This rearrangement joins TRBV18 to TRBJ2-5; D gene uncertain. V was trimmed by 3 bases and J by 3 bases, leaving 14 bases between them. The germline CDR1 and CDR2 sequences are KGHSH and LQKENI. The length of the CDR3 is 15 residues. The CDR3 loop reads CASSPPAETEETQYF. CDR3 sequence (DNA): TGTGCCAGCTCACCGCCTGCCGAGACGGAAGAGACCCAGTACTTC.

The chain is built from TRBV29-1 and TRBJ2-2, with 9 bases lining up with TRBD2. Germline CDR1 reads SQVTM; CDR2 reads ANQGSEA. CDR3 length equals 15 residues. V lost 4 bases to trimming and J lost 5 bases; unmatched junction nucleotides: 8. The CDR3 sequence is CSVGGGGARTGELFF. DNA for the CDR3: TGCAGCGTTGGTGGCGGGGGGGCGAGGACCGGGGAGCTGTTTTTT.

The V gene is TRBV5-1, the J gene TRBJ1-1, with D hard to call. V dropped 0 bases and J dropped 3 bases, with 12 bases sitting between them. The CDR3 is 15 amino acids. Per germline, CDR1 SGHRS and CDR2 YFSETQ. This chain's CDR3 is CASSLGSGLDTEAFF. The CDR3 DNA reads TGCGCCAGCAGCTTGGGTTCAGGCCTAGACACTGAAGCTTTCTTT.

This clonotype was observed many times. V is TRBV3-1 and J is TRBJ1-5; D is unclear. The CDR3 is made up of 15 amino acids. Germline V gene sequence: CDR1 LGHDT, CDR2 YNNKEL (reference sequence). V gave up 0 bases and J gave up 4 bases, with 10 bases separating them. CDR3 in amino acids: CASSQDGHRNQPQHF. CDR3 sequence (DNA): TGTGCCAGCAGCCAAGACGGCCACAGAAATCAGCCCCAGCATTTT. Full variable domain (rest looked up from reference TRBV3-1 and TRBJ1-5): DTAVSQTPKYLVTQMGNDKSIKCEQNLGHDTMYWYKQDSKKFLKIMFSYNNKELIINETVPNRFSPKSPDKAHLNLHINSLELGDSAVYFCASSQDGHRNQPQHFGDGTRLSIL.

About this clonotype: At one of its ends the junction is not consistent with the germline gene, which may arise from a read error. J is TRBJ2-5 and V is TRBV4-1, with D hard to call. CDR3 length: 12 amino acids. CDR1 MGHRA and CDR2 YSYEKL come from the germline V gene. CDR3 sequence reads: CSSSQVGETQYF. The CDR3 bases are TGCTCCAGCAGCCAAGTCGGCGAGACCCAGTACTTC.

This sequence joins TRBV20-1 and TRBJ2-1; TRBD1 agrees at 8 bases. The CDR3 totals 15 residues. In germline, CDR1 is DFQATT, CDR2 SNEGSKA (reference sequence). J lost 9 bases, V lost 4 bases, and 14 bases had no gene match. DNA for the CDR3: TGCAGTGCTATCCTATCTCGGACAGGGTTTGGTGAGCAGTTCTTC. It translates to CSAILSRTGFGEQFF.

This chain joins TRBV7-6 and TRBJ2-2, with TRBD2 identical over 8 bases. The CDR3 extends over 15 amino acids. Germline assignment: CDR1 SGHVS and CDR2 FNYEAQ. The J segment lost 5 bases and the V segment lost 4 bases, leaving 6 bases of the junction unmatched. CDR3 sequence reads: CASSSLAETTGELFF. CDR3 sequence (DNA): TGTGCCAGCAGCTCACTAGCGGAAACGACCGGGGAGCTGTTTTTT.

The chain couples TRBV7-2 to TRBJ2-3; D gene uncertain. Germline assignment: CDR1 SGHTA and CDR2 FQGNSA. Trimming removed 6 bases from V and 3 bases from J, with 16 bases in between. The CDR3 spans 15 residues. The CDR3 DNA is TGTGCCAGCAGGCTGGCGGTTGGGCCGACAGATACGCAGTATTTT. As protein: CASRLAVGPTDTQYF.

The chain has TRBV7-9 and TRBJ1-1, with D unclear. The germline gives CDR1 SEHNR, CDR2 FQNEAQ (reference sequence). Trimming removed 1 base from V and 2 bases from J, with 11 bases in between. The CDR3 is 15 amino acids. CDR3 in DNA: TGTGCCAGCAGCTTAGTGGTCAGTCATAACACTGAAGCTTTCTTT. It codes for CASSLVVSHNTEAFF.

This clonotype came up a few times. The chain employs TRBV3-1 and TRBJ2-1; 11 nucleotides agree with TRBD2. This CDR3 has 15 residues. Germline loops: CDR1 LGHDT, CDR2 YNNKEL (reference sequence). Trimming removed 6 bases from V and 7 bases from J; junction bases left unmatched: 8. CDR3 in DNA: TGTGCCAGCAGTTTTAGCGGGGGGGTTATGAATGAGCAGTTCTTC. Residues: CASSFSGGVMNEQFF.

The sample holds many counts of this clonotype. This sequence joins TRBV27 and TRBJ2-1, with 12 bases that match TRBD2. The ends lost 5 bases at V and 14 bases at J; junction bases unmatched: 7. Per germline, CDR1 MNHEY and CDR2 SMNVEV (reference sequence). CDR3 length: 13 amino acids. The CDR3 is CASSPRTSGVEFF. The DNA for the CDR3 is TGTGCCAGCAGTCCACGGACTAGCGGGGTAGAGTTCTTC.

This clonotype has only a few counts. This sequence joins TRBV7-2 and TRBJ2-5; D gene uncertain. The germline V gene has CDR1 SGHTA and CDR2 FQGNSA. This CDR3 region has 12 residues. V dropped 2 bases and J dropped 3 bases, with 4 bases sitting between them. The CDR3 loop is CASSLMEETQYF. In nucleotides, the CDR3 is TGTGCCAGCAGCTTAATGGAAGAGACCCAGTACTTC.

The table lists this clonotype with many counts. The chain recombines TRBV20-1 with TRBJ2-1; 11 bases line up with TRBD1. V was pared by 4 bases and J by 6 bases, with 8 bases of the junction left unmatched. Germline loops: CDR1 DFQATT, CDR2 SNEGSKA (reference sequence). This CDR3 region has 15 residues. CDR3: CSATTGTGGSNEQFF. Written as DNA, the CDR3 is TGCAGTGCTACAACCGGGACAGGGGGTTCCAATGAGCAGTTCTTC.